The clone carrying this T cell receptor (beta chain) was detected many times. The target antigen is unknown. Trimming removed 4 bases at V and 7 bases at J, with 25 bases between. This CDR3 has 17 residues. Germline values: CDR1 SGHNT, CDR2 YENEEA. The entry originates in a study of T cell repertoires in cytomegalovirus infection. Study context: Public TCR beta signatures indicated both CMV infection and matching HLA type. Study conclusions and caveats: Cumulated frequencies of public TCR beta families served to identify carriers of CMV plus the relevant HLA. Predominance within the ex vivo response was attributable to HLA-C-restricted CMV-specific TCR beta clonotypes.

TCRdb recomputed calls from the reads with MiXCR, one row per CDR3 protein. The table lists about 260,000 distinct CDR3 sequences, around 8.7% of them singletons, with about 16% in the top ten. Source material: PBMCs. This clonotype originated in a human donor in good health (CMV status not recorded). Some clones in this sample may be carry-over from other donors' samples. The genes are TRBV11-3 and TRBJ1-1; perhaps TRBD1 as D (6 bases). The CDR3 protein is CASSSRGQSGWSIEAFF. The CDR3 DNA sequence: TGTGCCAGCAGCTCCCGCGGACAGTCGGGTTGGAGTATTGAAGCTTTCTTT.